This T cell receptor beta chain was captured in a study of T cell responses to AZD1222 COVID-19 vaccine. For the study at large: Second doses were pooled across both intervals (about 4 or about 12 weeks).

General study findings and limits: White British people made up most donors, females outnumbered males, and clonal diversity was possibly underestimated. Spike-wide vaccine-associated CD4 TCRs dominated at 160-218 and 743-854. Only a handful of AZD1222 recipients, several in all, had baseline seropositivity.

Assay used: immunoSEQ multiplex PCR; TCRdb lists only in-frame clones, some missing. The data contain approximately 180,000 clones, around 90% of them singletons. Germline V gene lookup returns CDR1 LGHDT and CDR2 YNNKEL (reference sequence). CDR3 length equals 15 residues. Deletions cut 4 bases from V and 2 bases from J, with 15 bases between. In the case of this clone: Its antigen is not identified.

The sample here was peripheral blood, taken on day 0 of AZD1222 vaccination. J is TRBJ2-7 and V is TRBV3-1 (or the pseudogene TRBV3-2); TRBD1 or TRBD2 may be the D gene (5 bases each). The TCR originated in an adult in good health. Here the CDR3 DNA reads TGTGCCAGCAGCCTCCGGGACGTATTAACCTACGAGCAGTACTTC. It translates to CASSLRDVLTYEQYF.